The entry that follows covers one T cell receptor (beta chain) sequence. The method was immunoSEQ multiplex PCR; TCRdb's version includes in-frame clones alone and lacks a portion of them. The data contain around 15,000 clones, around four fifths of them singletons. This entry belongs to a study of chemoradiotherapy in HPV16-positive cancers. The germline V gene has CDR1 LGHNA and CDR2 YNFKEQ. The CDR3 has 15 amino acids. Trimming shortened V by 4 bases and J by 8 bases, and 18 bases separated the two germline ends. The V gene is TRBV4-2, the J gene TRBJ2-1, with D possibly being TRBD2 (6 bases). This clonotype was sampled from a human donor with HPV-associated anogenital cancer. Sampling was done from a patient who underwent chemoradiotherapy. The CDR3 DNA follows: TGTGCCAGCAGCCGGCTTCTCTTAGGAGGGGATGAGCAGTTCTTC. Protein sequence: CASSRLLLGGDEQFF.